Below are 10 T cell receptor beta chains sequenced from a single sample in a study of cytomegalovirus exposure and HLA in healthy donors. Vbeta (60) and Jbeta (13) primers were used in the PCR. This table comes from immunoSEQ multiplex PCR, and its TCRdb copy is limited to in-frame clones, with some not included. The table lists approximately 180,000 clones, 70% to 80% of them singletons. Sequencing input: PBMCs. The receptor set was obtained from a male donor in good health and CMV-seronegative.

The gene calls are TRBV28 and TRBJ2-7; D remains ambiguous. The length of the CDR3 is 15 residues. The V end was cut by 5 bases, the J end by 2 bases, with 16 bases between. Germline assignment: CDR1 MDHEN and CDR2 SYDVKM. CDR3 sequence: CASSPLPFGAYEQYF. CDR3 bases: TGTGCCAGCAGTCCCCTCCCGTTCGGAGCCTACGAGCAGTACTTC. Together with reference TRBV28 and TRBJ2-7, the CDR3 gives the full variable domain: DVKVTQSSRYLVKRTGEKVFLECVQDMDHENMFWYRQDPGLGLRLIYFSYDVKMKEKGDIPEGYSVSREKKERFSLILESASTNQTSMYLCASSPLPFGAYEQYFGPGTRLTVT.

This clone has only one observation. Other nucleotide sequences from this sample produce the same CDR3. V gene TRBV28 combines with J gene TRBJ2-5; D is unclear. Looked up from germline, CDR1 is MDHEN and CDR2 is SYDVKM. Trimming cost V 5 bases and J 1 base, with 2 bases left between them. This CDR3 is 11 amino acids long. CDR3 nucleotides: TGTGCCAGCAGTCTCCAAGAGACCCAGTACTTC. It codes for CASSLQETQYF.

This clone occurred a few times. V usage is TRBV25-1 and J usage is TRBJ2-1, with 12 positions matching TRBD2. The V gene end was trimmed by 4 bases and the J gene end by 7 bases; junction bases not matched to a gene: 8. The CDR3 totals 16 residues. CDR1 is MGHDK, CDR2 SYGVNS, per germline. CDR3 loop: CASSVLAGGPRNEQFF. The CDR3 bases are TGTGCCAGCAGTGTCCTAGCGGGAGGGCCGAGGAATGAGCAGTTCTTC.

This clone is a singleton in its sample. The genes are TRBV18 and TRBJ1-2; 10 nucleotides line up with TRBD1. The germline CDR1 and CDR2 sequences are KGHSH and LQKENI. The CDR3 spans 14 residues. Unmatched junction bases numbered 4, after V lost 0 bases and J lost 9 bases. The CDR3 protein is CASSPPGQGIRYTF. In nucleotides, the CDR3 is TGTGCCAGCTCACCACCGGGACAGGGGATACGCTACACCTTC.

This chain joins TRBV15 and TRBJ1-3; no reliable D call. This CDR3 has 16 residues. V gave up 0 bases and J gave up 2 bases, with 11 bases separating them. CDR1 is LNHNV and CDR2 is YYDKDF in the germline V gene (reference sequence). CDR3 DNA: TGTGCCACCAGCAGAGAAGCCAGGATGACTGGAAACACCATATATTTT. Translating it yields CATSREARMTGNTIYF.

J is TRBJ2-3 and V is TRBV5-1, with 11 bases matching TRBD2. The V gene's germline CDR1 is SGHRS and CDR2 YFSETQ. The CDR3 is 16 amino acids. V trimming: 4 bases; J trimming: 4 bases; junction bases outside the gene matches: 8. The CDR3 region is CASSPRGLAVSDTQYF. CDR3 bases: TGCGCCAGCAGCCCGAGGGGACTAGCGGTCTCAGATACGCAGTATTTT.

V usage is TRBV2 and J usage is TRBJ2-1; D is perhaps TRBD2 (7 bases). This CDR3 contains 12 residues. V dropped 11 bases and J dropped 4 bases, with 12 bases sitting between them. Germline values: CDR1 SNHLY, CDR2 FYNNEI. In DNA form, the CDR3 reads TGTGCCGGGGGGGGCCTTTACAATGAGCAGTTCTTC. This codes for CAGGGLYNEQFF. Drawing the rest from reference TRBV2 and TRBJ2-1, the complete variable domain is EPEVTQTPSHQVTQMGQEVILRCVPISNHLYFYWYRQILGQKVEFLVSFYNNEISEKSEIFDDQFSVERPDGSNFTLKIRSTKLEDSAMYFCAGGGLYNEQFFGPGTRLTVL.

The chain recombines TRBV5-1 with TRBJ1-5, with a possible D match to TRBD1 (6 bases). Trimming cost V 2 bases and J 3 bases, with 9 bases left between them. The CDR3 contains 14 residues. Germline CDR1 SGHRS, CDR2 YFSETQ. The CDR3 spells CASSLGGVNQPQHF. The CDR3 DNA reads as TGCGCCAGCAGCTTAGGGGGGGTCAATCAGCCCCAGCATTTT.

V gene TRBV15 combines with J gene TRBJ1-1; D perhaps matches TRBD1 (5 bases). The CDR3 has 14 residues. CDR1 and CDR2 (germline): LNHNV, YYDKDF (reference sequence). V was trimmed by 3 bases and J by 0 bases, leaving 8 bases between them. The CDR3 reads CATSRGGVNTEAFF. The DNA of the CDR3 is TGTGCCACCAGCAGGGGGGGTGTGAACACTGAAGCTTTCTTT.

This clone was counted between two and nine times. The chain is built from TRBV29-1 and TRBJ1-1; 7 nucleotides line up with TRBD1. This CDR3 spans 15 amino acids. Germline lookup yields CDR1 SQVTM and CDR2 ANQGSEA. V lost 6 bases to trimming and J lost 1 base; unmatched junction nucleotides: 11. CDR3: CSVTGGNRGNTEAFF. In nucleotides, the CDR3 is TGCAGCGTGACTGGGGGGAACAGGGGGAACACTGAAGCTTTCTTT.